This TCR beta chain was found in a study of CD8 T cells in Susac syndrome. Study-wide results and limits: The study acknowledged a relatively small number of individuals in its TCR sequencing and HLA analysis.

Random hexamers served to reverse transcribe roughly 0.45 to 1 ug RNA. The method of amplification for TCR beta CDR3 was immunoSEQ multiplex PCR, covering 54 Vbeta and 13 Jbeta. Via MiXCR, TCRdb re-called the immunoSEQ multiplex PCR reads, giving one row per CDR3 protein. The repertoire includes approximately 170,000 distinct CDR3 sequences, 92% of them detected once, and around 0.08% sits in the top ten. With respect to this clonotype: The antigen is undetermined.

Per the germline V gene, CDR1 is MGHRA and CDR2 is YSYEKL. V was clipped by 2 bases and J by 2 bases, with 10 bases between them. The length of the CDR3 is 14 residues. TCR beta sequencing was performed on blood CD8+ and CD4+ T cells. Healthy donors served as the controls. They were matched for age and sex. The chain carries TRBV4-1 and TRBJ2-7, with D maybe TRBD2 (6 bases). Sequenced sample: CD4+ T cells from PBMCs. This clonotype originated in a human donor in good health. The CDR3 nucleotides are TGCGCCAGCAGCCAAATCGGGGAGGCCTACGAGCAGTACTTC. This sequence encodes CASSQIGEAYEQYF.